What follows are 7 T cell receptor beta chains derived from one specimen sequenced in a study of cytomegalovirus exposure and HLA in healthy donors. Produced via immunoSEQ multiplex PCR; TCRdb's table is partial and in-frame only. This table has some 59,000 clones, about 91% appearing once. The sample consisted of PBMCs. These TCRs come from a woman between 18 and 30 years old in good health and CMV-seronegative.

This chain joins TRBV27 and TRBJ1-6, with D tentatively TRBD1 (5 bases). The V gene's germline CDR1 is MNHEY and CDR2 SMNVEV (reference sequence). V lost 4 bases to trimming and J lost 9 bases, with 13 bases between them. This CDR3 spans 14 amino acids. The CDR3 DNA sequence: TGTGCCAGCAGTTACGGGACTCGGAGTTCACCCCTCCACTTT. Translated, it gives CASSYGTRSSPLHF.

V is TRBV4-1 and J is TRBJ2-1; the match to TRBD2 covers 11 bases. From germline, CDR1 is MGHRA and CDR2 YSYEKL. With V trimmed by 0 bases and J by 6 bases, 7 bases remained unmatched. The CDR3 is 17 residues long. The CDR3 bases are TGCGCCAGCAGCCAAGACCCCGGGACTAGCGGAATCAATGAGCAGTTCTTC. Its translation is CASSQDPGTSGINEQFF.

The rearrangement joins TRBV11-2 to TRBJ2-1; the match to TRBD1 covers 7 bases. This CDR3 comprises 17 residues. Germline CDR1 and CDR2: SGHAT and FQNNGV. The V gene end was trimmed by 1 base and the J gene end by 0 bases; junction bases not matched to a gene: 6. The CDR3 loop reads CASSLVGQTSSYNEQFF. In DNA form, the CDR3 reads TGTGCCAGCAGCTTAGTGGGACAGACAAGCTCCTACAATGAGCAGTTCTTC. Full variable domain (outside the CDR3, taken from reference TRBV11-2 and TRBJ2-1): EAGVAQSPRYKIIEKRQSVAFWCNPISGHATLYWYQQILGQGPKLLIQFQNNGVVDDSQLPKDRFSAERLKGVDSTLKIQPAKLEDSAVYLCASSLVGQTSSYNEQFFGPGTRLTVL.

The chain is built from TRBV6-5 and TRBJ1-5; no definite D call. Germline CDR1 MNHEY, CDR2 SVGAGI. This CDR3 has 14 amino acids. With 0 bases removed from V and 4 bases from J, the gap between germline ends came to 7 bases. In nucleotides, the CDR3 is TGTGCCAGCAGTTACTCGTTCGGTAATCAGCCCCAGCATTTT. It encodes CASSYSFGNQPQHF.

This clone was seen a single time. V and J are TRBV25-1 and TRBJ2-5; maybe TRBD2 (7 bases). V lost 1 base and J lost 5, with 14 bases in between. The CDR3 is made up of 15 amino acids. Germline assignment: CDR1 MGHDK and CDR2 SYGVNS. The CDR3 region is CASSEWRGGRETQYF. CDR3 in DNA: TGTGCCAGCAGTGAATGGAGGGGGGGCCGGGAGACCCAGTACTTC.

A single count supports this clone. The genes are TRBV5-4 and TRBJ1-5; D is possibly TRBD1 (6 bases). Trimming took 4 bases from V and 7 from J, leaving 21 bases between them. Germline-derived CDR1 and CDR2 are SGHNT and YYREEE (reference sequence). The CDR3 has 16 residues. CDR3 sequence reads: CASSPSTGKVGQPQHF. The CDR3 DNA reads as TGTGCCAGCAGCCCCTCCACAGGGAAAGTGGGACAGCCCCAGCATTTT.

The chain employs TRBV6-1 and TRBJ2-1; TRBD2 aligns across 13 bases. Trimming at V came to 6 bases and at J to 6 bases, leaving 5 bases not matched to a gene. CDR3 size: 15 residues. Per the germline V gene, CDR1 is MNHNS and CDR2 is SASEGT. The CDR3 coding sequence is TGTGCCAGCAGCTCACTAGCGGGGGGGCCCAATGAGCAGTTCTTC. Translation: CASSSLAGGPNEQFF.